This T cell receptor (beta chain) derives from a study of beta chain features in type 1 diabetes. General study findings and limits: Type 1 diabetes patients had moderately but significantly shorter TCRB CDR3s in all four CD4+ subsets.

This clone has a handful of counts. Its antigen is still unknown. CDR1 and CDR2 from the germline V gene are SQVTM and ANQGSEA. The CDR3 spans 13 residues. The V end lost 0 bases, the J end lost 8 bases, and 13 bases lay between the germline ends. The study reverse transcribed the entire isolated RNA, so it sequenced expressed TCRB transcripts. Assay used: immunoSEQ multiplex PCR; TCRdb lists only in-frame clones, some missing. The table has around 250,000 clones, 24% seen once. Sequencing input: naive CD4+ T cells from blood. The chain links TRBV29-1 to TRBJ1-2, with a weak D call TRBD1 (5 bases). This sequence was found in a woman in her twenties or thirties with type 1 diabetes. CDR3 protein: CSVEDEGPGGYTF. The DNA of the CDR3 is TGCAGCGTTGAAGATGAAGGGCCAGGGGGCTACACCTTC.